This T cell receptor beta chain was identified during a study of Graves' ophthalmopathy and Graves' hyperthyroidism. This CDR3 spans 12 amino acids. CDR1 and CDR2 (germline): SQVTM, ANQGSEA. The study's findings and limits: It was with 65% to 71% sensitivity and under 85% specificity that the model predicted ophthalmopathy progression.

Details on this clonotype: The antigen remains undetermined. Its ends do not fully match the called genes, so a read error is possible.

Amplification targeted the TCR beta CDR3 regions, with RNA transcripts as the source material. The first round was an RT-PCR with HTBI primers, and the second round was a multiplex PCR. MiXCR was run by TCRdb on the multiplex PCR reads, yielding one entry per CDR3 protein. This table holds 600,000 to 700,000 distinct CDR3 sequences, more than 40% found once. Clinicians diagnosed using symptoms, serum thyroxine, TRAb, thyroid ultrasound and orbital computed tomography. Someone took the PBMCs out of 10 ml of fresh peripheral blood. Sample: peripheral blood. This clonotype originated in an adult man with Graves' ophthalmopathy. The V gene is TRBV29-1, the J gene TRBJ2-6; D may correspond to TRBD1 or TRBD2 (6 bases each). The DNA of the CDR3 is TGCAGCGTTGATTTGTCGGGGGACACTGAAGCTTTC. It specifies CSVDLSGDTEAF.